This TCR beta chain emerged from a study of cytomegalovirus exposure and HLA in healthy donors (dated by TCRdb to 2016 to 2017). Turning to the overall study: An earlier analysis of approximately 640 of the donors reported 250 to 300 Gb of sequence data and 117 million unique TCR beta sequences from about 179 million T cells. Roughly 300 gigabases of sequencing data and 78 million or so unique TCR sequences were included in an early release covering under 650 HLA-typed donors. Of the roughly 400 genotyped donors, roughly 76% were placed in the genetic ancestry cluster associated with self-reported Caucasian donors. The study aimed to test whether signatures of past pathogen exposure could be identified by cataloging public T cell receptors. The study profiled the T cell repertoires of around 700 subjects by immunosequencing and related them to cytomegalovirus serostatus. Along with the approximately 700-subject first cohort, a separate validation cohort of 120 different subjects was used. High-throughput TCR immunosequencing, statistical association of individual TCRs with disease status, and machine learning were combined to predict cytomegalovirus infection status. In a later analysis, previously published TCR beta repertoires from 550 to 750 donors were re-analyzed and high-resolution HLA genotyping was added so that TCR occurrence patterns could be studied. In the later analysis, no new phenotypic data were used to find candidate immune exposures; instead, reliance was placed on TCR beta sequences and their occurrence across donors. An earlier analysis of 587 of the donors used high-throughput TCR beta sequencing to judge whether each TCR beta V gene segment behaved as functional or pseudogenic. Donor age, sex, ethnicity and CMV serostatus were compiled alongside the repertoire data. In a later genetic analysis, genome-wide SNP genotypes for about 65% of the roughly 670 donors were used, and that subset was treated as a discovery cohort. All discovery cohort repertoires had been generated using a single sequencing platform. HLA typing included class I and class II loci at four-digit resolution. Typing coverage differed by locus: A, B, C, DRB1 and DQB1 were typed in about 620-630 donors, DQA1 in roughly 500, DPA1 in around 600, and DPB1 in roughly 450. Five DR-DQ haplotypes were treated as single units for association and clustering because of strong linkage in the cohort. Among a few hundred genotyped donors of the cohort, an average of approximately 250,000 unique TCR beta nucleotide sequences were sequenced per donor, about a sixth of them non-productive.

The library was obtained by the immunoSEQ multiplex PCR assay. For the multiplex PCR, a mixture combining 60 forward primers for TCR Vbeta segments and 13 reverse primers for TCR Jbeta segments was used. A multiplex PCR assay on genomic DNA amplified the CDR3 region of rearranged TCR beta genes. The amplified TCR beta libraries were sequenced on the Illumina HiSeq System as 87-base-pair reads. The paper's data handling went like this. Across the 700 or so repertoires, a later analysis counted tens of millions of unique TCR beta chains, around 11 million of which were shared by at least two donors. A nearest-neighbor algorithm error-corrected the raw reads and collapsed the reads into unique sequences, merging closely related sequences to remove PCR and sequencing errors. V, D and J gene segments were assigned by aligning CDR3 sequences to IMGT reference sequences. For a sequence to be retained, a match of at least six nucleotides to both a V gene segment and a J gene segment was required. A rearrangement was called productive if the CDR3 had no stop codons and remained in frame with V and J, and every other rearrangement was called non-productive. Following IMGT convention, CDR3 was defined as the stretch from the second conserved V-encoded cysteine to the conserved J-encoded phenylalanine. In an earlier analysis of 550 to 650 of the donors, sequences lacking an unambiguous match to a single V gene segment were excluded. In an earlier analysis of more than 500 of the donors, a V segment was called functional when productive rearrangements were above 56.7%, and segregating when the standard deviation between donors exceeded 5%. A statistical classification framework was built to diagnose cytomegalovirus status from the catalog of TCR beta chain sequences. In a later analysis, V and J genes were assigned by comparing TCR nucleotide sequences against IMGT/GENE-DB human TR gene sequences. The TCRdist pipeline was used in a later analysis to assign CDR3 sequences and most-parsimonious VDJ recombination scenarios. In a later analysis, every TCR beta chain was defined by the combination of its CDR3 amino acid sequence and its V-gene family, and reads without a unique V-gene family were dropped. In a later analysis, some 600 highly shared, low-generation-probability nucleotide sequences were removed to address suspected cross-contamination and a sequencing artifact. For each public chain, a later analysis derived a clonal expansion index from normalized ranks of inferred template counts within each repertoire. In a later analysis, generation probabilities were computed with a VDJ recombination model fitted to out-of-frame rearrangements, and the resulting probabilities were checked against IGoR. In a later analysis, TCR-TCR, TCR-HLA and TCR-CMV co-occurrence was scored with hypergeometric tests, and a repertoire-size bias correction was applied to TCR pairs. In a later analysis, false discovery rates were estimated by permuting HLA or CMV assignments 20 times. In a later analysis, co-occurring TCRs were grouped using DBSCAN, and TCRdist sequence similarity was added for clustering within HLA-allele-positive subsets. For co-occurrence clustering, repertoires with fewer than 30,000 or more than 120,000 public chains were excluded, along with five repertoires with anomalous nucleotide sharing. TCRdb limited this immuneACCESS table to in-frame rearrangements with V and J called. A share of clones is missing; checked studies link under half to unresolved V genes, and the rest is unexplained. V and J calls and clone size follow that table, whereas D and trimming were derived from the DNA. The table held for this sample gives more than 40,000 clones. More than 0.95% of the sample is held by the ten biggest clonotypes.

The cohort comprised under 700 healthy bone marrow donors. Cohort members were all nominally healthy when sampled, although unrecorded immune exposures were likely present. The donor tested CMV seronegative, placing the donor among the roughly 340 seronegative members of the cohort. Each donor provided a peripheral blood sample, and peripheral blood mononuclear cells were used for TCR beta sequencing. The Qiagen DNeasy Blood Extraction Kit was used to extract genomic DNA from the blood cell samples. At the junction V is shortened by 5 bases and J by 12 bases; bases outside the gene matches: 9. Via the germline V gene, CDR1 is MNHEY and CDR2 SVGAGI. Measured from the cysteine to the phenylalanine, the CDR3 is 13 residues long. This entry keeps only the CDR3 DNA: 39 bases, framed from base 1. Summary of the overall study and its limitations: HLA typing was unavailable for some donors at each locus, so association tests used only the typed subset. Presence/absence analyses assumed roughly uniform sequencing depth across donors, an assumption that may not hold. A further reported finding was that TCR beta sequences accurately predicted the HLA-A and HLA-B alleles for most subjects in the first cohort. According to a later analysis, TCR association rates differed among HLA loci, with DRB1 alleles showing the most associated TCRs and HLA-C alleles showing the fewest. Because counts were too low, approximately 18 rarely observed V segments, including chromosome 9 orphons, were excluded from the earlier analysis of a few hundred of the donors. A cluster of highly shared sequence variants was judged likely to represent a technical artifact of the sequencing pipeline. In a later analysis, some 18,000 TCR beta sequences were associated with specific HLA alleles at a false discovery rate of 0.05. In both the original and validation cohorts, the classifier was reported to diagnose cytomegalovirus status with high specificity and sensitivity. In a later analysis, most CMV-associated TCR beta chains were found to appear HLA-restricted, with HLA associations seemingly driven largely by CMV exposure. Across donors, most TCR sequences were observed very rarely, whereas some public TCRs were present in many individuals. In a later analysis, HLA-associated TCR beta chains showed more clonal expansion and lower generation probabilities than non-associated chains that were equally common. Correlated functional status among segregating V segments might reflect linkage disequilibrium, but an unknown experimental factor could not be ruled out. Because the 87-base-pair reads could not distinguish some IMGT-functional V segments, including TRBV6-2 and TRBV6-3, those segments were excluded. A total of roughly 160 TCR beta chains were listed by the study as associated with cytomegalovirus. Immune exposure information for the cohort was limited to CMV serostatus. The authors suggested that the approach could potentially be generalized to other disease states and immunological phenotypes. A later genetic analysis associated a missense DCLRE1C variant with V-gene and J-gene trimming of TCR beta chains, and an independent cohort replicated the association. According to a later genetic analysis, donors in an Asian-associated ancestry cluster had fewer N-insertions in productive TCRs than the approximately 650-donor mean. In an earlier analysis of about 600 of the donors, most TCR beta V segments appeared in productive rearrangements about 87% or about 30% of the time, broadly matching IMGT annotations. In this cohort, only TCR beta chains were sequenced, and detectable features were limited by the absence of alpha or paired-chain data. A few of the identified cytomegalovirus-associated TCR beta chains were confirmed in vitro to be specific for cytomegalovirus antigens. Assigning TCR associations to individual alleles was difficult when HLA alleles, especially DR and DQ, strongly co-occurred. A later analysis reported that several top co-occurrence clusters appeared linked to parvovirus B19, influenza, CMV and Epstein-Barr virus.

Comments on this clone: Its antigen specificity is not known.

The sequence came from a woman between 40 and 55 years old in good health and CMV-seronegative. Input material: PBMCs. The V and J segments used are TRBV6-5 and TRBJ1-1; 10 of the junction bases match TRBD1. The nucleotide sequence is given as TGTGCCAGCAGTCCCGCAGGGGGACAGGGGACTTTCTTT. The translation is CASSPAGGQGTFF.